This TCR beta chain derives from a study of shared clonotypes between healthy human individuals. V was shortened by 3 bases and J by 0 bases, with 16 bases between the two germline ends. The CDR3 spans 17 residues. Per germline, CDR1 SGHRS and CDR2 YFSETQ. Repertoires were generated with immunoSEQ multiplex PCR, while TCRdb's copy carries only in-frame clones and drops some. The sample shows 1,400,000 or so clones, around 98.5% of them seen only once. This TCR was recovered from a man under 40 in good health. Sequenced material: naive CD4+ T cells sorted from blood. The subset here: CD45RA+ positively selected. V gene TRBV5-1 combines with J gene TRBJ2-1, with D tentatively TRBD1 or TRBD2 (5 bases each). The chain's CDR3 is CASSSRDGLSSYNEQFF. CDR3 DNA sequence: TGCGCCAGCAGCTCCAGGGACGGCCTTAGCTCCTACAATGAGCAGTTCTTC.